Listed here is a single T cell receptor beta chain. Its antigen is not known. Profiled with immunoSEQ multiplex PCR; TCRdb holds only in-frame clones, not every one. The profile shows about 37,000 clones, around 90% of them singletons. Time point denoted: new active TB diagnosis, blood taken before or within 7 days of starting treatment. Active tuberculosis patients were new diagnoses, HIV-seronegative, South African, and aged 18 years or older. Germline assignment: CDR1 MNHNY and CDR2 SVGAGI (reference sequence). The CDR3 is made up of 15 amino acids. The V end was cut by 2 bases, the J end by 0 bases, with 8 bases between. The data belong to a study of T cells in tuberculosis. Whole-study context: A South African cohort included IGRA-negative adolescents, latently infected IGRA-positive adolescents and adults with active tuberculosis. The study, taken as a whole, reports: GMM-specific TCRs were nearer to active tuberculosis alpha repertoires, suggesting expansion.

The sequencing here drew on PBMCs, taken at tuberculosis diagnosis. This clonotype was sampled from an adult with tuberculosis. The chain joins TRBV6-6 to TRBJ1-3; D perhaps matches TRBD1 (5 bases). This CDR3 reads CASSYVDSSGNTIYF. CDR3 in DNA: TGTGCCAGCAGTTACGTCGACAGCTCTGGAAACACCATATATTTT.